This TCR beta chain came from a study of T cell changes during pregnancy in multiple sclerosis (dated by TCRdb to between 2019 and 2020). For context, the study as a whole: In women with multiple sclerosis, the researchers looked at how the T cell repertoire shifted as pregnancy progressed.

V was cut back by 4 bases and J by 8 bases, leaving a gap of 19 bases between them. The CDR3, cysteine through phenylalanine, is 16 amino acids long. Left in the record is the CDR3 DNA by itself, 48 bases read in frame from the first base. In the germline V gene, CDR1 corresponds to SGDLS and CDR2 to YYNGEE. The library was obtained by the immunoSEQ multiplex PCR assay. Imported from immuneACCESS, the table was reduced by TCRdb to in-frame sequences with V and J called. These copies leave out some clones; in studies compared against another copy, an unresolved V gene accounts for under half, and the cause of the remainder is not known. This sample lists approximately 24,000 clones; about nine tenths were detected once. The top ten clones comprise around 8% of the sample. As to this clone: Its antigen is still unknown. One base away there is no much larger clone; base qualities are not given.

The receptor was isolated from a female donor in good health, enrolled as a control in a pregnancy study. Sample: CD8+ T cells from peripheral blood mononuclear cells, taken in the first trimester of pregnancy. Recombination connected TRBV9 to TRBJ1-6, with a weak D call of TRBD1 (5 bases match). The DNA sequence follows: TGTGCCAGCAGCACCCAGTTCACAGGTGAACATTCACCCCTCCACTTT. This sequence encodes CASSTQFTGEHSPLHF.